The rows below give T cell receptor beta chains drawn from one sample of a study of cytomegalovirus exposure and HLA in healthy donors. Method: immunoSEQ multiplex PCR; TCRdb's copy keeps in-frame clones and lacks some. In all, the sample yields some 72,000 clones. Sequencing was performed on PBMCs. Receptor source: a boy aged 5 to 17 in good health and CMV-seronegative. Each CDR3 is given with its conserved first and last residue. A D gene is named only where the DNA matches it firmly.

TRBJ1-6 | NA | TRBV4-2 | CASSQDEGVISPLHF | TGTGCCAGCAGCCAAGATGAGGGGGTAATCTCACCCCTCCACTTT
TRBJ1-1 | NA | TRBV29-1 | CSVPGTSNTEAFF | TGCAGCGTCCCCGGGACATCGAACACTGAAGCTTTCTTT
TRBJ2-6 | NA | TRBV2 | CASSQGPTSGANVLTF | TGTGCCAGCAGCCAGGGGCCCACCTCTGGGGCCAACGTCCTGACTTTC
TRBJ2-5 | TRBD2 | TRBV5-1 | CASSLEASGRKTQYF | TGCGCCAGCAGCTTGGAGGCTAGCGGGCGGAAGACCCAGTACTTC
TRBJ1-2 | NA | TRBV18 | CASSPKTGAGGYTF | TGTGCCAGCTCCCCGAAGACGGGCGCGGGGGGCTACACCTTC
TRBJ2-1 | TRBD2 | TRBV13 | CASSARKLAGENNEQFF | TGTGCCAGCAGCGCGAGAAAACTAGCGGGAGAAAACAATGAGCAGTTCTTC
TRBJ1-1 | NA | TRBV7-3 | CASSSSGGEETEAFF | TGTGCCAGCAGCTCTTCCGGGGGAGAAGAAACTGAAGCTTTCTTT
TRBJ2-7 | NA | TRBV11-2 | CASSRDRNFYEQYF | TGTGCCAGCAGCCGAGACAGGAACTTTTACGAGCAGTACTTC
TRBJ1-5 | NA | TRBV6-5 | CASSASGRGFQPQHF | TGTGCCAGCAGTGCGTCCGGCCGGGGGTTCCAGCCCCAGCATTTT
TRBJ2-7 | NA | TRBV29-1 | CSVEDPKGEQYF | TGCAGCGTTGAAGATCCTAAGGGGGAGCAGTACTTC
TRBJ1-1 | NA | TRBV6-1 | CAGRTGVHTEAFF | TGTGCCGGGCGAACAGGAGTACACACTGAAGCTTTCTTT
TRBJ2-7 | NA | TRBV9 | CASSAQGYEQYF | TGTGCCAGCAGCGCACAGGGTTACGAGCAGTACTTC
TRBJ2-5 | NA | TRBV5-1 | CASSLAENEETQYF | TGCGCCAGCAGCTTGGCGGAGAACGAAGAGACCCAGTACTTC
TRBJ1-2 | TRBD1 | TRBV7-2 | CASSQGQATYGYTF | TGTGCCAGCAGCCAGGGACAGGCGACCTATGGCTACACCTTC
TRBJ1-1 | NA | TRBV30 | CAWSVLGRVDTEAFF | TGTGCCTGGAGTGTACTGGGCAGGGTGGACACTGAAGCTTTCTTT
TRBJ2-5 | NA | TRBV7-2 | CASSRRPLTAQETQYF | TGTGCCAGCAGCCGAAGACCCCTGACAGCTCAAGAGACCCAGTACTTC
TRBJ1-2 | NA | TRBV20-1 | CSANVGDGYTF | TGCAGTGCTAACGTAGGGGATGGCTACACCTTC
TRBJ1-4 | NA | TRBV7-9 | CASPADEGGDVEKLFF | TGTGCCAGCCCAGCGGACGAGGGGGGGGACGTGGAAAAACTGTTTTTT
TRBJ1-5 | TRBD1 | TRBV18 | CASSPEGQGGWSNQPQHF | TGTGCCAGCTCACCTGAGGGACAGGGAGGGTGGAGCAATCAGCCCCAGCATTTT
TRBJ1-1 | TRBD1 | TRBV7-2 | CASSSRQGARGAFF | TGTGCCAGCAGCTCCCGACAGGGGGCGCGTGGAGCTTTCTTT
TRBJ2-5 | NA | TRBV5-1 | CASSLGGEETQYF | TGCGCCAGCAGCTTGGGGGGGGAGGAGACCCAGTACTTC
TRBJ1-1 | NA | TRBV11-3 | CASSLRGFQGSAEAFF | TGTGCCAGCAGCTTAAGGGGTTTCCAGGGGTCGGCTGAAGCTTTCTTT
TRBJ2-3 | NA | TRBV19 | CASRTGSTDTQYF | TGTGCCAGTAGGACCGGGAGCACAGATACGCAGTATTTT
TRBJ2-1 | NA | TRBV5-6 | CASSFPGMHSYNEQFF | TGTGCCAGCAGCTTCCCGGGGATGCACTCCTACAATGAGCAGTTCTTC
TRBJ2-1 | TRBD1 | TRBV29-1 | CSVGTGTGGRDEQFF | TGCAGCGTTGGAACCGGGACAGGGGGACGGGATGAGCAGTTCTTC
TRBJ2-7 | NA | TRBV9 | CASSGGLGLSYEQYF | TGTGCCAGCAGCGGGGGGCTAGGCCTCTCCTACGAGCAGTACTTC
TRBJ1-2 | TRBD1 | TRBV6-4 | CASSDPQGAQGYTF | TGTGCCAGCAGTGACCCACAGGGGGCGCAGGGCTACACCTTC
TRBJ2-3 | NA | TRBV5-6 | CASSPRVADDTQYF | TGTGCCAGCAGCCCTAGGGTAGCGGACGATACGCAGTATTTT
TRBJ1-2 | TRBD1 | TRBV6-1 | CASRRTGGDYGYTF | TGTGCCAGCAGGAGGACAGGGGGGGACTATGGCTACACCTTC
TRBJ1-1 | TRBD1 | TRBV9 | CASSVAVTGGFLNTEAFF | TGTGCCAGCAGCGTAGCTGTGACAGGGGGATTCCTGAACACTGAAGCTTTCTTT
TRBJ1-2 | NA | TRBV4-3 | CASSQALTGVDGYTF | TGCGCCAGCAGCCAAGCCCTGACAGGTGTAGATGGCTACACCTTC
TRBJ1-2 | TRBD1 | TRBV19 | CASRRAGGYGYTF | TGTGCCAGTCGCCGGGCAGGGGGCTATGGCTACACCTTC
TRBJ2-7 | NA | TRBV11-2 | CASSLDGRDYEQYF | TGTGCCAGCAGCTTAGATGGCCGGGACTACGAGCAGTACTTC
TRBJ2-5 | TRBD2 | TRBV19 | CASSALRAGTSGRGLETQYF | TGTGCCAGTAGTGCGCTCAGGGCCGGGACTAGCGGGAGGGGCCTTGAGACCCAGTACTTC
TRBJ2-1 | NA | TRBV9 | CASSVEASASSYNEQFF | TGTGCCAGCAGCGTAGAGGCTAGCGCAAGCTCCTACAATGAGCAGTTCTTC
TRBJ1-1 | TRBD1 | TRBV6-5 | CASSYSGQGRTEAFF | TGTGCCAGCAGTTACTCAGGACAGGGAAGGACTGAAGCTTTCTTT